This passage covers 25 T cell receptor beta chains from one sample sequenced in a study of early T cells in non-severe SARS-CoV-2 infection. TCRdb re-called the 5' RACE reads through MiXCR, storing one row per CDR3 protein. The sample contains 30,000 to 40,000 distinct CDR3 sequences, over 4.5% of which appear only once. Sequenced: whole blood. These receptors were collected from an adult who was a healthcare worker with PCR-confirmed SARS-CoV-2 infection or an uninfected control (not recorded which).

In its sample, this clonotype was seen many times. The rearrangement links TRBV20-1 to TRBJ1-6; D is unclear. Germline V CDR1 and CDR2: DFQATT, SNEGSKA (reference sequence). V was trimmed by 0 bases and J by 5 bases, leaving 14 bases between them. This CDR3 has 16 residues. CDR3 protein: CSARDNGRTDNSPLHF. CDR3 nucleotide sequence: TGCAGTGCTAGAGATAACGGTCGGACCGATAATTCACCCCTCCACTTT.

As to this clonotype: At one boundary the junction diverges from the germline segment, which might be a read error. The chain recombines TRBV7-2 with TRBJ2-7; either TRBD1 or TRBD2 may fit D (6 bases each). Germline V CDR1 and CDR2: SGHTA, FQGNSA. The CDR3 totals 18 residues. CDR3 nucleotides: TGTGCTAGCAGCTTAGGTTGGGGTGGAACAGGGAGGTATTACGAGCAGTACTTC. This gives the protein CASSLGWGGTGRYYEQYF. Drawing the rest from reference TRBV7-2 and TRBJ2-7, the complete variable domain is GAGVSQSPSNKVTEKGKDVELRCDPISGHTALYWYRQSLGQGLEFLIYFQGNSAPDKSGLPSDRFSAERTGGSVSTLTIQRTQQEDSAVYLCASSLGWGGTGRYYEQYFGPGTRLTVT.

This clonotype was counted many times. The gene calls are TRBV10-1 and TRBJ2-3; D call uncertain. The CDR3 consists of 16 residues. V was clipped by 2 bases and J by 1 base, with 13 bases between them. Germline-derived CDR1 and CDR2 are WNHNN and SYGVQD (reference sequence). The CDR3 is CASSEALPEGTDTQYF. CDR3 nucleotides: TGCGCCAGCAGTGAGGCCCTCCCTGAGGGCACAGATACGCAGTATTTT.

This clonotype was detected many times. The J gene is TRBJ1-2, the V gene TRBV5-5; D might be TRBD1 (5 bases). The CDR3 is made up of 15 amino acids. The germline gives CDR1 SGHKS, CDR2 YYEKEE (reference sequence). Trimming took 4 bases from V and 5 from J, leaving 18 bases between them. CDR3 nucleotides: TGTGCCAGCAGCCCCAATCTGGGCAGGGAATATGGCTACACCTTC. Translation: CASSPNLGREYGYTF.

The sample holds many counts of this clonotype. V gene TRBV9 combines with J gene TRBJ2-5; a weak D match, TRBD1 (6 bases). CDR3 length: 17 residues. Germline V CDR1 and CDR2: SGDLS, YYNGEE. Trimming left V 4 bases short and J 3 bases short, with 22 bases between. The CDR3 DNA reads TGTGCCAGCAGCACAGAAGGGGTGCGAGGGGGAGAAGAGACCCAGTACTTC. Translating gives CASSTEGVRGGEETQYF.

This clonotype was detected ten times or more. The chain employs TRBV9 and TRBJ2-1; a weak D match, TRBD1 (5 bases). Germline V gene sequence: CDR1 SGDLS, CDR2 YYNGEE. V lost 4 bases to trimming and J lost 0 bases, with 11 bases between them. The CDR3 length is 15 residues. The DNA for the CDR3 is TGTGCCAGCAGCTACGAAGGGGCCTCCTACAATGAGCAGTTCTTC. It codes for CASSYEGASYNEQFF.

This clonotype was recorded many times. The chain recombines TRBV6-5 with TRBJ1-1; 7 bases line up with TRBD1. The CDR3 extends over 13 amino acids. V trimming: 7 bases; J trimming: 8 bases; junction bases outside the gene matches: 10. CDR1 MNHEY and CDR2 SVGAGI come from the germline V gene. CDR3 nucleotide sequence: TGTGCCAGCAAAATAGACAGGGTGGGCGAAGCTTTCTTT. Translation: CASKIDRVGEAFF.

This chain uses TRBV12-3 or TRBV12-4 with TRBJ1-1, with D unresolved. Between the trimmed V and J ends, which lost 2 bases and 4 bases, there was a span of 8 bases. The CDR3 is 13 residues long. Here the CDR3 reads CASSLLGGTEAFF. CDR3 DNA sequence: TGTGCCAGCAGTTTACTTGGTGGCACTGAAGCTTTCTTT.

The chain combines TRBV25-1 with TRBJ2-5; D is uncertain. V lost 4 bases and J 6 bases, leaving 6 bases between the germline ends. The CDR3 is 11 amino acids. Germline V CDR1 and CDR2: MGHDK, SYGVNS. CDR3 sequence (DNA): TGTGCCAGCAGTGCACTGAAGACCCAGTACTTC. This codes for CASSALKTQYF. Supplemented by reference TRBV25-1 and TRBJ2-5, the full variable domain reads EADIYQTPRYLVIGTGKKITLECSQTMGHDKMYWYQQDPGMELHLIHYSYGVNSTEKGDLSSESTVSRIRTEHFPLTLESARPSHTSQYLCASSALKTQYFGPGTRLLVL.

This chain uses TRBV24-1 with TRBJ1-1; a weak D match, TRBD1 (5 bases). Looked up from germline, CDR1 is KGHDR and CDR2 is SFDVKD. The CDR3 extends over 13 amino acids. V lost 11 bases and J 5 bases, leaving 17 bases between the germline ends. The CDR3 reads CARGRVLVTEAFF. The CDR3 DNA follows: TGTGCCAGGGGGAGGGTATTGGTTACTGAAGCTTTCTTT.

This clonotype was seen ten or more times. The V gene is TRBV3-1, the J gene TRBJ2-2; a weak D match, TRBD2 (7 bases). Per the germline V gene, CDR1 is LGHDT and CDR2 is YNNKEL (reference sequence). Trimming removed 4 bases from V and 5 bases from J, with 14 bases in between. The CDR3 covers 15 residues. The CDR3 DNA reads TGTGCCAGCAGCCCCTCAGGGGAGGGGACCGGGGAGCTGTTTTTT. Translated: CASSPSGEGTGELFF.

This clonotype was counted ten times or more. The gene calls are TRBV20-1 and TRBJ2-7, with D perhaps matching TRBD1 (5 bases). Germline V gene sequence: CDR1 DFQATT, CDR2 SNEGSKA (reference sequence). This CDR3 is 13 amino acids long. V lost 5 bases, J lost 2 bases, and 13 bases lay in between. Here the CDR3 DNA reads TGCAGTGCTTACGACAGTGAAACCTACGAGCAGTACTTC. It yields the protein CSAYDSETYEQYF.

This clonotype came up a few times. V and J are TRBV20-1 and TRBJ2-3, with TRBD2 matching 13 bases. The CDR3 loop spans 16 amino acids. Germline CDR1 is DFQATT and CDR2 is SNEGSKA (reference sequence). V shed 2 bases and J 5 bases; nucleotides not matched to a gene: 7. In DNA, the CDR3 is TGCAGTGCTAGACAACTAGCGGGGGGGCCTGGAGATACGCAGTATTTT. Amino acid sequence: CSARQLAGGPGDTQYF.

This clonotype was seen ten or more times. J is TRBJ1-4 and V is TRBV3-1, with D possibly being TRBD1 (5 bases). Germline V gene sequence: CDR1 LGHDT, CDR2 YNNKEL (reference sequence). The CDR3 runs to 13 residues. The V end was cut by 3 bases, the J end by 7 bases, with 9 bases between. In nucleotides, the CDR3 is TGTGCCAGCAGCCAGAGGGGAGCTGAAAAACTGTTTTTT. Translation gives CASSQRGAEKLFF.

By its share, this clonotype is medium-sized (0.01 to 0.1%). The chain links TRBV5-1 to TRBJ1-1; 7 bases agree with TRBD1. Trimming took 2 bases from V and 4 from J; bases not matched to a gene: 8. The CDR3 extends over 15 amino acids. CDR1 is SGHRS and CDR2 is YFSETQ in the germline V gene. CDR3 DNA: TGCGCCAGCAGCTTAGGGGGCGCGGGGGGCACTGAAGCTTTCTTT. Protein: CASSLGGAGGTEAFF.

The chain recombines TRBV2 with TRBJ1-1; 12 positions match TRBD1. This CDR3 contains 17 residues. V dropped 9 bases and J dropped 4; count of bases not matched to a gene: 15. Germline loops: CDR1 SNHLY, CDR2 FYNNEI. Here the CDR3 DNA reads TGTGCCAGATCCGGGACAGGGGGCGCGGAACGGAGCACTGAAGCTTTCTTT. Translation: CARSGTGGAERSTEAFF.

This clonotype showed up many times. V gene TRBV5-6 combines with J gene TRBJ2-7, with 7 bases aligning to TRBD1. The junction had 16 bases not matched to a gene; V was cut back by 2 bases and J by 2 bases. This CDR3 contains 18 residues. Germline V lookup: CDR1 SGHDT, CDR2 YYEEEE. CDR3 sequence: CASSLQELWDSFTYEQYF. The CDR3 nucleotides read TGTGCCAGCAGCTTACAGGAATTATGGGACAGTTTTACCTACGAGCAGTACTTC.

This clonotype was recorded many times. DNA of the CDR3: TGCGCCAGCAGCTTGGACAGCCAAGAGACCCAGTACTTC. This codes for CASSLDSQETQYF. The V and J genes are TRBV5-1 and TRBJ2-5; D not resolved. Trimming removed 0 bases from V and 1 base from J, with 4 bases in between. The CDR3 length is 13 residues. Germline V gene sequence: CDR1 SGHRS, CDR2 YFSETQ.

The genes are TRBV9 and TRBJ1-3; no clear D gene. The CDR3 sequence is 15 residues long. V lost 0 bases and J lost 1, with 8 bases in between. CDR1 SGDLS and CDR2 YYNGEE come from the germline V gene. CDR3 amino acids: CASSVGGSSGNTIYF. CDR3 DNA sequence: TGTGCCAGCAGCGTAGGCGGAAGTTCTGGAAACACCATATATTTT.

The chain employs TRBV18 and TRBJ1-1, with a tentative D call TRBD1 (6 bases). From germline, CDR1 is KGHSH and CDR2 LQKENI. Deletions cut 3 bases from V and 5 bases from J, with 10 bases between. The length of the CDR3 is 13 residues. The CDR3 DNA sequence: TGTGCCAGCTCACCGGGACACCAGACTGAAGCTTTCTTT. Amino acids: CASSPGHQTEAFF.

This chain's CDR3 is CASSLDRAYNEQFF. CDR3 nucleotide sequence: TGCGCCAGCAGCTTGGACAGAGCCTACAATGAGCAGTTCTTC. V is TRBV5-1 and J is TRBJ2-1; D is ambiguous. Germline CDR1 SGHRS, CDR2 YFSETQ. Trimming removed 0 bases from V and 2 bases from J, with 6 bases in between. CDR3 length: 14 amino acids.

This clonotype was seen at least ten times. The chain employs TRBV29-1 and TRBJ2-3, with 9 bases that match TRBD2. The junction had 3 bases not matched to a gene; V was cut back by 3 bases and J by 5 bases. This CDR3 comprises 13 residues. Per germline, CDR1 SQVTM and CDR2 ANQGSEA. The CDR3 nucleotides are TGCAGCGTTGAGGGAGCGGGGGGAGATACGCAGTATTTT. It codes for CSVEGAGGDTQYF.

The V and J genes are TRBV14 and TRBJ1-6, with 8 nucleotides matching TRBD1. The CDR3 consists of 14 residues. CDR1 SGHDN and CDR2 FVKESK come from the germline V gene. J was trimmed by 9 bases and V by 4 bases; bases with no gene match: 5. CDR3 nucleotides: TGTGCCAGCAGCCCCCGGACAGGGAGTTCACCCCTCCACTTT. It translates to CASSPRTGSSPLHF.

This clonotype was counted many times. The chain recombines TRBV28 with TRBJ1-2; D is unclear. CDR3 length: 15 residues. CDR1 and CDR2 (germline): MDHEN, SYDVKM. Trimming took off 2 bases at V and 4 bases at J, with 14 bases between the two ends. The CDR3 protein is CASSLIGPSTYGYTF. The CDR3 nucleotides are TGTGCCAGCAGTTTAATCGGACCCTCAACCTATGGCTACACCTTC.

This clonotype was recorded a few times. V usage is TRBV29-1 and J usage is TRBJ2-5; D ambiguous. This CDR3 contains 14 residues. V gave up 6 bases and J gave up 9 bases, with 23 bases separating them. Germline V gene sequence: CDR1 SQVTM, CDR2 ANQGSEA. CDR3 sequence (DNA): TGCAGCGTGCTTTGGGCAGCGATGGGGTTCTCCCAGTACTTC. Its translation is CSVLWAAMGFSQYF.